These 14 T cell receptor beta chains were all obtained from the same sample, sequenced in a study of T cells in Graves' hyperthyroidism and ophthalmopathy. RNA transcripts yielded amplified TCR beta CDR3 regions. First-round RT-PCR of the TCR CDR3 relied on the HTBI primer set. TCRdb passed the multiplex PCR reads through MiXCR, listing each CDR3 protein once. The repertoire holds around 700,000 distinct CDR3 sequences, approximately 19% seen once, with about a sixth in the top ten. Sequenced input: blood. The receptors originated from a woman aged 50 to 60 with Graves' hyperthyroidism that later progressed to Graves' ophthalmopathy.

In this sample, this clonotype turned up a few times. The chain employs TRBV12-3 or TRBV12-4 and TRBJ1-1; D ambiguous. The germline V and J ends were trimmed by 7 bases and 2 bases, with 14 bases remaining between them. The CDR3 is made up of 14 amino acids. The CDR3: CASTLMSGNTEAFF. The CDR3 coding sequence is TGTGCCAGCACCCTAATGTCCGGAAACACTGAAGCTTTCTTT.

This clonotype has ten or more counts. The CDR3 nucleotides read TGTGCCAGCAGCATCCGCGATCCGAACACTGAAGCTTTCTTT. This translates into CASSIRDPNTEAFF. The chain is built from TRBV7-2 and TRBJ1-1; D gene ambiguous. Germline lookup yields CDR1 SGHTA and CDR2 FQGNSA. The ends were cut back, 5 bases at V and 1 base at J, with 11 bases in the middle. The CDR3 loop spans 14 amino acids.

This clonotype was counted at least ten times. The V gene is TRBV2, the J gene TRBJ2-5; 13 bases map to TRBD2. The CDR3 is 18 residues long. Trimming cost V 7 bases and J 0 bases; bases outside gene matches: 11. From germline, CDR1 is SNHLY and CDR2 FYNNEI. The CDR3 reads CASNSITSGGENQETQYF. Here the CDR3 DNA reads TGTGCCAGCAATTCCATCACTAGCGGGGGGGAAAACCAAGAGACCCAGTACTTC.

This clonotype was seen more than once but under ten times. This chain links TRBV20-1 with TRBJ2-5, with TRBD2 matching over 10 bases. Trimming took 4 bases from V and 5 from J; bases not matched to a gene: 19. The CDR3 runs to 18 residues. Germline V lookup: CDR1 DFQATT, CDR2 SNEGSKA (reference sequence). The CDR3, as DNA: TGCAGTGCTAATCCGTCCCTAGCGGGGGACATCAGGGGGGAGACCCAGTACTTC. It is translated as CSANPSLAGDIRGETQYF.

The genes are TRBV7-8 and TRBJ2-7; D gene ambiguous. The CDR3 length is 15 residues. Trimming took off 1 base at V and 3 bases at J, with 13 bases between the two ends. The germline CDR1 and CDR2 sequences are SGHVS and FQNEAQ. CDR3 region: CASSLGLRSYYEQYF. Here the CDR3 DNA reads TGTGCCAGCAGCTTAGGTTTGCGGAGCTACTACGAGCAGTACTTC.

This clonotype was recorded at least ten times. This chain's CDR3 is CASSLSVSGGVADTQYF. CDR3 DNA sequence: TGTGCCAGCAGTTTATCCGTTAGCGGGGGTGTTGCAGATACGCAGTATTTT. The chain joins TRBV12-3 or TRBV12-4 to TRBJ2-3, with 9 positions matching TRBD2. The ends lost 2 bases at V and 4 bases at J; junction bases unmatched: 10. The CDR3 extends over 17 amino acids.

The V gene is TRBV27, the J gene TRBJ1-2; no firm D call. The CDR3 spans 13 residues. Between the trimmed V and J ends, which lost 3 bases and 2 bases, there was a span of 7 bases. Per the germline V gene, CDR1 is MNHEY and CDR2 is SMNVEV (reference sequence). CDR3 in amino acids: CASSFGRNYGYTF. In nucleotides, the CDR3 is TGTGCCAGCAGTTTCGGCCGGAACTATGGCTACACCTTC.

CDR3 sequence reads: CASSVASQQVSADTQYF. The CDR3 nucleotides are TGTGCCAGCAGCGTAGCTAGTCAACAGGTCTCGGCAGATACGCAGTATTTT. The rearrangement links TRBV9 to TRBJ2-3; D might be TRBD1 (5 bases). Germline CDR1 SGDLS, CDR2 YYNGEE. Trimming took off 0 bases at V and 4 bases at J, with 18 bases between the two ends. This CDR3 is 17 amino acids long.

This clonotype was picked up a small number of times. The CDR3 region has the DNA TGCAGCGCCGCGTCCACGGGCACAGATACGCAGTATTTT. Translated: CSAASTGTDTQYF. The chain carries TRBV29-1 and TRBJ2-3; D unclear. The germline V and J ends were trimmed by 7 bases and 1 base, with 12 bases remaining between them. This CDR3 has 13 amino acids. The germline V gene has CDR1 SQVTM and CDR2 ANQGSEA.

The CDR3 coding sequence is TGCAGTGCGTCGACAGGGGGCGAAGAGACCCAGTACTTC. The encoded protein is CSASTGGEETQYF. The J gene is TRBJ2-5, the V gene TRBV20-1; 10 bases are shared with TRBD1. Germline V gene lookup returns CDR1 DFQATT and CDR2 SNEGSKA (reference sequence). The CDR3 runs to 13 residues. V was clipped by 6 bases and J by 3 bases; unmatched bases: 4.

This clonotype was detected ten times or more. This chain links TRBV12-3 or TRBV12-4 with TRBJ1-3; a weak D match, TRBD1 (5 bases). This CDR3 is built from 15 residues. V was pared by 3 bases and J by 4 bases, with 13 bases between. CDR3 bases: TGTGCCAGCAGTTTGGCCGGGACGTCGGGAAACACCATATATTTT. It is translated as CASSLAGTSGNTIYF.

CDR3 sequence: CASSKGQPPGEAFF. The CDR3 nucleotides are TGTGCCAGCAGCAAGGGACAGCCGCCAGGAGAAGCTTTCTTT. The chain uses TRBV5-6 and TRBJ1-1; 7 bases are a match to TRBD1. The length of the CDR3 is 14 residues. V trimming: 4 bases; J trimming: 8 bases; junction bases outside the gene matches: 11. The germline V gene has CDR1 SGHDT and CDR2 YYEEEE.

This clonotype was counted at least ten times. The chain has TRBV28 and TRBJ2-5; 7 bases are shared with TRBD2. J lost 4 bases, V lost 2 bases, and 7 bases had no gene match. CDR3 length: 15 residues. The germline V gene encodes CDR1 MDHEN and CDR2 SYDVKM. The CDR3 sequence is CASSLRGLVPETQYF. The CDR3 bases are TGTGCCAGCAGTTTACGAGGACTAGTGCCAGAGACCCAGTACTTC.

The J gene is TRBJ2-3, the V gene TRBV19; 7 bases match TRBD2. Germline V lookup: CDR1 LNHDA, CDR2 SQIVND (reference sequence). This CDR3 is 15 amino acids long. V was clipped by 4 bases and J by 6 bases; unmatched bases: 10. CDR3 nucleotides: TGTGCCAGTAGTACGGCGCGGGGGAGTTTGGATACGCAGTATTTT. This translates into CASSTARGSLDTQYF.